These 4 T cell receptor beta chains were all obtained from the same sample, sequenced in a study of radiotherapy plus CTLA-4 blockade in lung cancer. TCRdb's copy holds only in-frame clones and misses some; the assay was immunoSEQ multiplex PCR. The sample gives about 49,000 clones, over 75% of which show up once; 7.8% is in the top ten. This material consisted of peripheral blood, taken from a patient treated with radiotherapy plus ipilimumab. All receptors come from a human donor with non-small cell lung cancer whose response to radiotherapy plus ipilimumab could not be evaluated.

The CDR3 here is CASSMRDSYEQYF. CDR3 coding DNA: TGTGCCAGTAGTATGCGGGACTCCTACGAGCAGTACTTC. The chain couples TRBV19 to TRBJ2-7, with D possibly TRBD2 on 6 matching bases. The CDR3 covers 13 residues. V was trimmed by 3 bases and J by 0 bases, leaving 6 bases between them. Germline V gene lookup returns CDR1 LNHDA and CDR2 SQIVND (reference sequence).

This clone was recorded a few times. J is TRBJ1-2 and V is TRBV19; D is possibly TRBD1 (6 bases). The CDR3 length is 13 residues. Germline V CDR1 and CDR2: LNHDA, SQIVND (reference sequence). Between the trimmed V and J ends, which lost 6 bases and 3 bases, there was a span of 11 bases. This CDR3 is CASSPAGDYGYTF. The DNA for the CDR3 is TGTGCCAGTAGCCCGGCAGGGGACTATGGCTACACCTTC.

The chain is built from TRBV7-9 and TRBJ1-5, with D perhaps matching TRBD1 (5 bases). V lost 3 bases and J 5 bases, leaving 8 bases between the germline ends. Germline assignment: CDR1 SEHNR and CDR2 FQNEAQ (reference sequence). CDR3 length: 13 residues. The DNA for the CDR3 is TGTGCCAGCAGCTTCGGGGGGGATCAGCCCCAGCATTTT. Its protein product is CASSFGGDQPQHF.

The J gene is TRBJ1-1, the V gene TRBV7-9, with 7 bases fitting TRBD1. Germline V gene data show CDR1 as SEHNR and CDR2 as FQNEAQ (reference sequence). V shed 3 bases and J 5 bases; nucleotides not matched to a gene: 6. CDR3 size: 14 residues. CDR3 coding DNA: TGTGCCAGCAGCTTGCGACAGGGCGGAACTGAAGCTTTCTTT. Protein product: CASSLRQGGTEAFF.